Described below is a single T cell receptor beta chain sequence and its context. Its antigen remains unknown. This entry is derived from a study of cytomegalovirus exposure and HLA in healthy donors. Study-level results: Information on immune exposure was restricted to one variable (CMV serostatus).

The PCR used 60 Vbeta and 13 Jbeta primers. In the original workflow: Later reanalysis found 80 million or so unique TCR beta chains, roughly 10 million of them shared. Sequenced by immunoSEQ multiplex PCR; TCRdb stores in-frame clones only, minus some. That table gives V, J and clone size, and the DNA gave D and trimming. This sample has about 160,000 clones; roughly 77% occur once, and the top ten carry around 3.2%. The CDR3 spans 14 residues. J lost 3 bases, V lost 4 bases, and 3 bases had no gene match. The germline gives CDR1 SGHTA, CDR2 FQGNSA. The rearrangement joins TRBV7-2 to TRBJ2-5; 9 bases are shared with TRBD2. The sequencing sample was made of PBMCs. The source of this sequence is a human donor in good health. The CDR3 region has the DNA TGTGCCAGCAGCTCCAGACTAGCGGAAGAGACCCAGTACTTC. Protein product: CASSSRLAEETQYF. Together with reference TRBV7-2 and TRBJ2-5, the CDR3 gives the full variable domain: GAGVSQSPSNKVTEKGKDVELRCDPISGHTALYWYRQSLGQGLEFLIYFQGNSAPDKSGLPSDRFSAERTGGSVSTLTIQRTQQEDSAVYLCASSSRLAEETQYFGPGTRLLVL.